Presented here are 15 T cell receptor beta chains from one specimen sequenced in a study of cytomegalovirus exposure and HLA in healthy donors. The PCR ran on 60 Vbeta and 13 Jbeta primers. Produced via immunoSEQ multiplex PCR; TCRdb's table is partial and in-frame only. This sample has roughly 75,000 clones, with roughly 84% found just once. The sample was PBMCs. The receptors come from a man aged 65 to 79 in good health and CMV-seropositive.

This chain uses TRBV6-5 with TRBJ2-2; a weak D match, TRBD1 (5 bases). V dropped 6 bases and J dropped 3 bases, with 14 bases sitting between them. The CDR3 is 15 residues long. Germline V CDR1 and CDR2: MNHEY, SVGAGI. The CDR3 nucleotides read TGTGCCAGCAGGCCCGACAGAGACTACACCGGGGAGCTGTTTTTT. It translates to CASRPDRDYTGELFF.

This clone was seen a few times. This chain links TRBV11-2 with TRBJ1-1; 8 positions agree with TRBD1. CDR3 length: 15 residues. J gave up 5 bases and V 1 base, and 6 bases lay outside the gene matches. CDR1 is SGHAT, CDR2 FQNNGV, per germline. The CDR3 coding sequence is TGTGCCAGCAGCTTAGTCCAGGGGGCATGGACTGAAGCTTTCTTT. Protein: CASSLVQGAWTEAFF.

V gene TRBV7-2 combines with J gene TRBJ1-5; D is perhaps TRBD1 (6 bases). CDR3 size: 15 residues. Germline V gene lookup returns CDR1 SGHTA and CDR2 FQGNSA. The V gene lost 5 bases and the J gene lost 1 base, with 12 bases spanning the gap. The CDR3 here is CASSTTGSSNQPQHF. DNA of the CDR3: TGTGCCAGCAGCACCACAGGGTCCAGCAATCAGCCCCAGCATTTT.

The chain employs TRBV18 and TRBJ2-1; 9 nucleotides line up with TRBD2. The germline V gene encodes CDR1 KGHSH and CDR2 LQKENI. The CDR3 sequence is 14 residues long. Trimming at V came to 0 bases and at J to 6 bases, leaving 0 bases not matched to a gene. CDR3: CASSPPRGGNEQFF. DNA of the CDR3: TGTGCCAGCTCACCACCGCGGGGGGGCAATGAGCAGTTCTTC.

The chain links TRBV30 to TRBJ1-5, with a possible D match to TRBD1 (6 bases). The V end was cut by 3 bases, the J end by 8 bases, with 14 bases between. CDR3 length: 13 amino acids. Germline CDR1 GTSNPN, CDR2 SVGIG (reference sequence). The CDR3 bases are TGTGCCTGGAGCCGACAGGAGAAGGAGCCCCAGCATTTT. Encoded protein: CAWSRQEKEPQHF.

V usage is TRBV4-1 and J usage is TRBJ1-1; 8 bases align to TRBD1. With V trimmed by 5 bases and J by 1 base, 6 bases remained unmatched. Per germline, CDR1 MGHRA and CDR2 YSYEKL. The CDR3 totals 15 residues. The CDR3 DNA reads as TGCGCCAGCAGCGGACAGGGAGGGAGGAACACTGAAGCTTTCTTT. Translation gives CASSGQGGRNTEAFF.

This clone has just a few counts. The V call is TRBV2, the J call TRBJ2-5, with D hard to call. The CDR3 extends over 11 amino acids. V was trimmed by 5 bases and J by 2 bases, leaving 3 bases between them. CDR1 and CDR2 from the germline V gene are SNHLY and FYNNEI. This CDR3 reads CASSPQETQYF. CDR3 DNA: TGTGCCAGCAGTCCTCAAGAGACCCAGTACTTC.

This CDR3 is CASSYSFNYYGYTF. CDR3 DNA: TGTGCCAGCTCGTACAGCTTTAACTACTATGGCTACACCTTC. This chain uses TRBV18 with TRBJ1-2; D is unclear. In germline, CDR1 is KGHSH, CDR2 LQKENI. Trimming pared 6 bases from V and 3 bases from J, leaving 14 bases between. This CDR3 region has 14 residues.

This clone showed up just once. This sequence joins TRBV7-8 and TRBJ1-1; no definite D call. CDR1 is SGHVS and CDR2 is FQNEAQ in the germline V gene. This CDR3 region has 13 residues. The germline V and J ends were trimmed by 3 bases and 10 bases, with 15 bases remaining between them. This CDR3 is CASSFEVSFRAFF. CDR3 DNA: TGTGCCAGCAGCTTCGAAGTTTCTTTTAGAGCTTTCTTT.

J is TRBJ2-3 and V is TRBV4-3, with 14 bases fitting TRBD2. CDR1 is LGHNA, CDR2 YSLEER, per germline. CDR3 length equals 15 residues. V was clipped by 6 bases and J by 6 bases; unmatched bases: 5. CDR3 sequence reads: CASSRLAGGPDTQYF. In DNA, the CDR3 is TGCGCCAGCAGTCGACTAGCGGGGGGGCCGGATACGCAGTATTTT.

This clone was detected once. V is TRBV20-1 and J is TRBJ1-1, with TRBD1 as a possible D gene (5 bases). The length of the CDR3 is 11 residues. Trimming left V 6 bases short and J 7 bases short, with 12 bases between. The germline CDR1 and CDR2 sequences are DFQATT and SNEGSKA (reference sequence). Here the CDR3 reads CSAFDRYEAFF. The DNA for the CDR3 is TGCAGTGCATTTGACAGATATGAAGCTTTCTTT.

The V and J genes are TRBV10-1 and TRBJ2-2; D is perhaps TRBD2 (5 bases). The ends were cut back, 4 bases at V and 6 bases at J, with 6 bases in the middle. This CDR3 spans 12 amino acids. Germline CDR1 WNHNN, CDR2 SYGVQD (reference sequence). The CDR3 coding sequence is TGCGCCAGCAGTGCTAGCCCCGGGGAGCTGTTTTTT. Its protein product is CASSASPGELFF.

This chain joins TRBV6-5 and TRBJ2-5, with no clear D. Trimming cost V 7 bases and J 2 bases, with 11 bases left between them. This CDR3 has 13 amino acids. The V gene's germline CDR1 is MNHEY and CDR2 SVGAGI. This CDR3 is CASKVSSQETQYF. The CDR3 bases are TGTGCCAGCAAAGTATCCAGTCAAGAGACCCAGTACTTC.

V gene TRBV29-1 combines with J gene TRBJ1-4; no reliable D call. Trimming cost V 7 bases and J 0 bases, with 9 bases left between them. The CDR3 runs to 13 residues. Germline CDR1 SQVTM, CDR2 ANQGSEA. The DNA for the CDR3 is TGCAGCGGAAAAAGCGCAACTAATGAAAAACTGTTTTTT. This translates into CSGKSATNEKLFF.

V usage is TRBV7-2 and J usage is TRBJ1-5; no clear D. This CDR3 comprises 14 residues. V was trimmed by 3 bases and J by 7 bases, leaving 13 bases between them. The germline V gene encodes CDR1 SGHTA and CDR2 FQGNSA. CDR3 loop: CASSFFRSEQPQHF. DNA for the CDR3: TGTGCCAGCAGCTTCTTTAGGAGCGAACAGCCCCAGCATTTT.